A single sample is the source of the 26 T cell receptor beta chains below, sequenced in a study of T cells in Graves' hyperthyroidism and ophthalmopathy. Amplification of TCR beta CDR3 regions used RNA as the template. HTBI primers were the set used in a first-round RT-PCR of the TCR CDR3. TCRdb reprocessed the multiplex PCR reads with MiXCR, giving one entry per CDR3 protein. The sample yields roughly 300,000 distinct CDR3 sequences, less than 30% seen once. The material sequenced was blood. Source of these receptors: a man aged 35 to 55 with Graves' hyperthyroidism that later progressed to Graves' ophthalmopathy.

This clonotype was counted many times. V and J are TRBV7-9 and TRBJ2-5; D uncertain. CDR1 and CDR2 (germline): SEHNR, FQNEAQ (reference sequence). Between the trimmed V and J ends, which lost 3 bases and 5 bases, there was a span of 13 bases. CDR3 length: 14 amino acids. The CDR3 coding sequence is TGTGCCAGCAGCTTCCAACACGGAAGGGAGACCCAGTACTTC. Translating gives CASSFQHGRETQYF.

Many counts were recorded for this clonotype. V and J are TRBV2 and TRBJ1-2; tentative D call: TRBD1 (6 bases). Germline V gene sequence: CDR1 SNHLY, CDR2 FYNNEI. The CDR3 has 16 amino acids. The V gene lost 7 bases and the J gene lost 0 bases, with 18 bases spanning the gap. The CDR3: CASIRQGTRANYGYTF. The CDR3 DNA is TGTGCCAGCATCCGTCAGGGGACAAGGGCTAACTATGGCTACACCTTC.

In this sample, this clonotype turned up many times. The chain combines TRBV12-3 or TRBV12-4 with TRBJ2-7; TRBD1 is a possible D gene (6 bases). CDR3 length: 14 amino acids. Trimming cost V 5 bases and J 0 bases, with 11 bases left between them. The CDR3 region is CASSARGHSYEQYF. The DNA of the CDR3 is TGTGCCAGCAGTGCACGGGGACACTCCTACGAGCAGTACTTC.

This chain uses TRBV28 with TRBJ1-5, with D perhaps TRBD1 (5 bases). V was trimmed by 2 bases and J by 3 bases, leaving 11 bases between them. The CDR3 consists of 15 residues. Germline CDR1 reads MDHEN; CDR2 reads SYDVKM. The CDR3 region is CASSLNRLLNQPQHF. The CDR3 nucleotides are TGTGCCAGCAGTTTAAACAGGCTCCTCAATCAGCCCCAGCATTTT.

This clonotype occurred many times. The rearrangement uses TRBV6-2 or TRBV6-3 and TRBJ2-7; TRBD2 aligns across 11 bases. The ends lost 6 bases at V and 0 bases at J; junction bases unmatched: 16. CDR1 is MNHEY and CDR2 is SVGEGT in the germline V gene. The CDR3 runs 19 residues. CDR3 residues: CASSWGTRLAGKSSYEQYF. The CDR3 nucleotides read TGTGCCAGCAGCTGGGGAACGAGACTAGCGGGAAAGTCCTCCTACGAGCAGTACTTC.

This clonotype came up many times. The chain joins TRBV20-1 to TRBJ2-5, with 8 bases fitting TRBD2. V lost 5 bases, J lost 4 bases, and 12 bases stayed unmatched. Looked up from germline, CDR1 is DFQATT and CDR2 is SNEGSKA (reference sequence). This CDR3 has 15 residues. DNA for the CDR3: TGCAGTGCTCCGTTTAGCGGGAATAGGGTAGAGACCCAGTACTTC. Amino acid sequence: CSAPFSGNRVETQYF.

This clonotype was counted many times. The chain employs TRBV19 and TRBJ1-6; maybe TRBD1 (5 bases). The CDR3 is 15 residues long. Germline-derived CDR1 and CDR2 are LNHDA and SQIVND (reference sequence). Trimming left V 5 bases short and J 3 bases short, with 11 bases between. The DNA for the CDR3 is TGTGCCAGTAGTCTCCGGGACCTCTATAATTCACCCCTCCACTTT. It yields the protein CASSLRDLYNSPLHF.

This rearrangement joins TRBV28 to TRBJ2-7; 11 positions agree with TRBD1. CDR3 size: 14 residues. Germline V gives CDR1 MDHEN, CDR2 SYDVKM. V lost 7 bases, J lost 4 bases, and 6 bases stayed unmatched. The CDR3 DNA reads TGTGCCAGCAATACCGGACAGGGGGCTTACGAGCAGTACTTC. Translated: CASNTGQGAYEQYF.

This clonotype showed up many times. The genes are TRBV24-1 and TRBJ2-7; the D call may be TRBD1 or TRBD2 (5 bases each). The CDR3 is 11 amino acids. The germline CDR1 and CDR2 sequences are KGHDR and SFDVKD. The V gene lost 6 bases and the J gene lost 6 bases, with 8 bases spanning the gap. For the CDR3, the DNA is TGTGCCACCAGTATGGGGGTCGAGCAGTACTTC. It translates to CATSMGVEQYF.

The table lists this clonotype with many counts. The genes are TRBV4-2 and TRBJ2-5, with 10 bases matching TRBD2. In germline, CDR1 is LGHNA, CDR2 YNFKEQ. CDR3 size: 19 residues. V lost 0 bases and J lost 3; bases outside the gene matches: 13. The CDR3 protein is CASSQDGYASGSWKETQYF. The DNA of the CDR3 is TGTGCCAGCAGCCAAGATGGGTATGCTAGCGGGAGTTGGAAAGAGACCCAGTACTTC.

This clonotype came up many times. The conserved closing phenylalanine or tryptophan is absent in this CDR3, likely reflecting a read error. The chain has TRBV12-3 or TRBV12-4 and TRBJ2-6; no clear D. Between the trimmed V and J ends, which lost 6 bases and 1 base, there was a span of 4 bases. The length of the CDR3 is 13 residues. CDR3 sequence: CASSLSGANVLTS. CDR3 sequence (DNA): TGTGCCAGCAGCTTATCTGGGGCCAACGTCCTGACTTCC.

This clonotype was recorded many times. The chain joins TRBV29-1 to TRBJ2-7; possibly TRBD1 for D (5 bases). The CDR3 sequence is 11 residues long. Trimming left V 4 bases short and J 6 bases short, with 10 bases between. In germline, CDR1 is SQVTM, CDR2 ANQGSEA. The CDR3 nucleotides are TGCAGCGTTGCGGACATTCGCGAGCAGTACTTC. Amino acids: CSVADIREQYF.

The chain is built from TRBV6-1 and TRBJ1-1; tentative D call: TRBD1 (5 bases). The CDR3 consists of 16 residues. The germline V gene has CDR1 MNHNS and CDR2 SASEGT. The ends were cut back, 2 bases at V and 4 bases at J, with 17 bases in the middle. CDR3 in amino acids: CASSEQVLQVATEAFF. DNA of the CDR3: TGTGCCAGCAGTGAACAAGTTTTACAGGTGGCCACTGAAGCTTTCTTT.

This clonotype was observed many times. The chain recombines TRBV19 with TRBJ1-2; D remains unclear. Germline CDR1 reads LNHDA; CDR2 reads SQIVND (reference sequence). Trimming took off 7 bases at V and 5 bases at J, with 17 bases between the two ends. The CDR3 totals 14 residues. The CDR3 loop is CASTTKAGSYGYTF. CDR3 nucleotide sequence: TGTGCCAGTACTACTAAAGCGGGAAGTTATGGCTACACCTTC.

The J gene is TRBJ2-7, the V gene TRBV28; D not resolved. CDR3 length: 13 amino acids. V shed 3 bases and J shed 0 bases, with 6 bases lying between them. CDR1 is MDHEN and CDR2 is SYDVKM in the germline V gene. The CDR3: CASSLSISYEQYF. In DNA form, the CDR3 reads TGTGCCAGCAGTTTGTCTATCTCCTACGAGCAGTACTTC.

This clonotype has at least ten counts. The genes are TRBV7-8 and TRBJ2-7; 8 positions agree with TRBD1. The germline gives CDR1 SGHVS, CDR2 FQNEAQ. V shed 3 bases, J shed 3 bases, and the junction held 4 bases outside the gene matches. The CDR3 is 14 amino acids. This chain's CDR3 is CASSFPGTGYEQYF. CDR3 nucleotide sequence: TGTGCCAGCAGCTTCCCCGGGACAGGCTACGAGCAGTACTTC.

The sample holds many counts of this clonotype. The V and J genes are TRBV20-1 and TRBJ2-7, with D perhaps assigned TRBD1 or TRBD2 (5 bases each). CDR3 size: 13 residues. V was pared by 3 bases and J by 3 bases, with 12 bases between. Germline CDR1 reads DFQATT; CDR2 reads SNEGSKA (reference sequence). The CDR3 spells CSASGGAVYEQYF. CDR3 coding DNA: TGCAGTGCTAGTGGGGGAGCCGTCTACGAGCAGTACTTC.

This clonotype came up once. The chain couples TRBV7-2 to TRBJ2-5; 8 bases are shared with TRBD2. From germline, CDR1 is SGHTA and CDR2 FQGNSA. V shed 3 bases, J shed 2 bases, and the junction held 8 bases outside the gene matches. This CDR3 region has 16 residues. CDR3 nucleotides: TGTGCCAGCAGCTTGGGCGTCACGGGAGGGCAAGAGACCCAGTACTTC. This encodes CASSLGVTGGQETQYF.

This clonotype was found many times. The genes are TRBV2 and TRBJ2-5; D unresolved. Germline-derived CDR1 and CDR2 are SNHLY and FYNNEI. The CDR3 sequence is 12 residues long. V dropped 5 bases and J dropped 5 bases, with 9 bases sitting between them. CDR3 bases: TGTGCCAGCAGTTTGACCCCGGAGACCCAGTACTTC. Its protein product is CASSLTPETQYF.

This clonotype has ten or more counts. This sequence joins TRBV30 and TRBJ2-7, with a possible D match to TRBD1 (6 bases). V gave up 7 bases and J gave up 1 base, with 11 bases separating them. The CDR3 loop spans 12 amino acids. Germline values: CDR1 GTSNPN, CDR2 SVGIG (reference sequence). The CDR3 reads CAFGRGSYEQYF. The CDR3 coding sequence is TGTGCCTTCGGCAGGGGATCCTACGAGCAGTACTTC.

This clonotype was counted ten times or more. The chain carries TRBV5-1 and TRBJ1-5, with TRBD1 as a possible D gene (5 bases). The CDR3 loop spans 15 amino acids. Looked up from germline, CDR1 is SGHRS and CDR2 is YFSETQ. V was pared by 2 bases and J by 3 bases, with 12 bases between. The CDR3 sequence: CASSLDGTNNQPQHF. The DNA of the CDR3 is TGCGCCAGCAGCTTAGACGGGACTAACAATCAGCCCCAGCATTTT.

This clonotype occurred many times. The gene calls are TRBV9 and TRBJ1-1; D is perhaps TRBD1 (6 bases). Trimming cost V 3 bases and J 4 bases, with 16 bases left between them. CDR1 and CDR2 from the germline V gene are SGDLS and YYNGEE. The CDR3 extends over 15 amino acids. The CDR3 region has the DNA TGTGCCAGCAGCGCGACAGGAGGGGTGGCCACTGAAGCTTTCTTT. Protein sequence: CASSATGGVATEAFF.

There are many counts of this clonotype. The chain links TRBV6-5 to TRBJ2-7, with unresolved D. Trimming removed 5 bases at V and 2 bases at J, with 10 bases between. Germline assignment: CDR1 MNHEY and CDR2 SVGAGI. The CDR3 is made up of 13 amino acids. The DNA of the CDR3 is TGTGCCAGCAGTCACCCCATTACCTACGAGCAGTACTTC. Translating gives CASSHPITYEQYF.

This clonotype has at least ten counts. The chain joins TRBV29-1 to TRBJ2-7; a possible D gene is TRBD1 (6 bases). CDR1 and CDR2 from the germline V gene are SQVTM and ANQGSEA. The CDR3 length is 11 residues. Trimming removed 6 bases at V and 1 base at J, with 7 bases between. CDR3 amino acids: CSVGQSYEQYF. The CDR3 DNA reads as TGCAGCGTAGGACAGTCCTACGAGCAGTACTTC.

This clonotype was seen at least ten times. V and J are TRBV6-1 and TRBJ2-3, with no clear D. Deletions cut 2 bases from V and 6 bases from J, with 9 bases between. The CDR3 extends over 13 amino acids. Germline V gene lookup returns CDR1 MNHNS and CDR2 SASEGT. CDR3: CASSEIWADTQYF. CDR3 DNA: TGTGCCAGCAGTGAAATATGGGCCGATACGCAGTATTTT.

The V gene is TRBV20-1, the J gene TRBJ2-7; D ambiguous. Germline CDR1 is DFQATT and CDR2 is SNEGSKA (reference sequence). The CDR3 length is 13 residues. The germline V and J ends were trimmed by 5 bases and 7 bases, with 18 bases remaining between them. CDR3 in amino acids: CSAVTVPGDEQYF. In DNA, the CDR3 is TGCAGTGCTGTGACTGTCCCTGGGGATGAGCAGTACTTC.